Here is one T cell receptor (beta chain) with its context. Its binding antigen is unknown. No per-base quality is available; no much larger clone lies one base away. Unmatched junction bases come to 7, with V trimmed by 3 bases and J by 6 bases. Including the terminal cysteine and phenylalanine, the CDR3 comprises 15 residues. This entry keeps only the CDR3 DNA: 45 bases, framed from base 1. This record comes from a study of T cells in Graves' hyperthyroidism and ophthalmopathy (dated by TCRdb to about 2019). Study-wide context: Peripheral blood samples were taken at initial diagnosis, before any treatment was given. An independent validation cohort of under 20 hyperthyroidism patients and approximately 15 patients who later progressed to ophthalmopathy tested prospective prediction of ophthalmopathy. After sampling, hyperthyroidism patients received methimazole starting at 30 mg daily, and ophthalmopathy patients received high-dose intravenous methylprednisolone. The paper describes TCR Vbeta CDR3 sequencing of some 130 peripheral blood samples, made up of approximately 40 ophthalmopathy patients, 70 to 80 hyperthyroidism patients and 17 progressor patients. TCR V-J signatures able to tell the groups apart were searched for in a discovery cohort of 100 patients, of whom more than 40 had Graves' ophthalmopathy and more than 55 had stable Graves' hyperthyroidism. The approximately 95 discovery patients were divided at random into training and test sets in a 7:3 ratio. Thyroid tissue and blood T-cell repertoires from several Graves' hyperthyroidism patients were also compared in the study. Summary of the overall study and its limitations: In validation, progression to ophthalmopathy was predicted by the model with almost 71% sensitivity and about 72% specificity, a median of roughly 6 months before onset. No statistical method was used to fix the sample size in advance, and group allocation was not hidden from the investigators. Most expanded thyroid clonotypes (frequency above 0.001) were also detected in blood, a finding suggesting that blood repertoires may reflect thyroid immune responses. A model built on a 13 V-J signature distinguished ophthalmopathy from stable hyperthyroidism, reaching 87.88% sensitivity and approximately 81% specificity in cross-validation and 80%/75% in testing.

Stable Graves' hyperthyroidism was defined as the absence of progression to ophthalmopathy over 18 months of follow-up. Hyperthyroidism patients were newly diagnosed, had a disease duration of under 2 months, and were aged 18 to 65 years. Exclusion was applied to patients with uncontrolled infections, other autoimmune diseases, pregnancy or lactation. Diagnoses were based on clinical symptoms, serum thyroxine and TRAb, thyroid ultrasound and orbital computed tomography. Ficoll-Paque density gradient centrifugation was used to isolate PBMCs from around 10 ml of fresh peripheral blood. Total RNA was extracted using Trizol reagent, and RNA quality was assessed on an Agilent 2100 Bioanalyzer. The TCR beta CDR3 regions were amplified from the RNA transcripts. For the first round of RT-PCR on the TCR CDR3, the HTBI primer set was used together with the Qiagen OneStep RT-PCR kit. Libraries were constructed in a second round of multiplex PCR, after which size selection and purification were performed. Sequencing of the libraries was done on an Illumina HiSeq2000 using paired-end 100 bp reads. As for the authors' bioinformatics: SOAPnuke was used to process the raw data, throwing out any read that contained adapters or uncalled bases, had a mean Phred below 15, or lacked an exact constant-primer or identifier match. High-quality paired reads were merged using COPE v1.2.5, and each unique nucleotide sequence was defined as a clonotype. Clonotypes were aligned to IMGT TRBV, TRBD and TRBJ reference segments using MiTCR v1.1. The analysis included only V-J combinations with a frequency above 0.0001, which together covered around 99% of the repertoires. A TCS score was defined as the ratio of F50 (clonal expansion) to E x V (chaos), with BLOSUM62-based TCRdist applied between CDR3 peptides within each V-J. Welch's t-statistics and random forest reduced around 510 V-J features to roughly 13, which were used in a naive Bayes classifier (R e1071). Thyroid-blood repertoire similarity was quantified with the Morisita-Horn index. TCRdb reran the public reads through fastp at Q25 and MiXCR, keeping productive beta chains. Rows with one shared CDR3 protein collapse into an entry with the most common genes and DNA. The V and J calls, along with clone size, are taken from TCRdb and not from the paper's own processing. Within this sample are about 840,000 distinct CDR3 sequences, with 38% of them counted one time only. The ten most abundant clones make up more than 7% of the sample.

This TCR was recovered from a man between 18 and 29 years old with Graves' hyperthyroidism. The chain uses TRBV12-3 or TRBV12-4 and TRBJ1-5, and 8 bases in between align with TRBD1. The sample was blood. The bases read TGTGCCAGCAGTTTCGGACAGGGAATCAGTCAGCCCCAGCATTTT. Translated, it reads CASSFGQGISQPQHF.